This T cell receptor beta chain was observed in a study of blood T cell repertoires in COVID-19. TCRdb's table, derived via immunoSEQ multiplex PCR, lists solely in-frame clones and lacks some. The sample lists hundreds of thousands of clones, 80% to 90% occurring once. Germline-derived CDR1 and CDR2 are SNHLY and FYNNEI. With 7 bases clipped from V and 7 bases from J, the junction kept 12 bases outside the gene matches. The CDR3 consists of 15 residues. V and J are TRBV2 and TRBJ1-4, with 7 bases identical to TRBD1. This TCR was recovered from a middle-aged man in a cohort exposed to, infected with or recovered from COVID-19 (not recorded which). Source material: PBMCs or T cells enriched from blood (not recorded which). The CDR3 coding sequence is TGTGCCAGCAAGGACCAAGGGGGCGCACGTGAAAAACTGTTTTTT. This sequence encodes CASKDQGGAREKLFF.